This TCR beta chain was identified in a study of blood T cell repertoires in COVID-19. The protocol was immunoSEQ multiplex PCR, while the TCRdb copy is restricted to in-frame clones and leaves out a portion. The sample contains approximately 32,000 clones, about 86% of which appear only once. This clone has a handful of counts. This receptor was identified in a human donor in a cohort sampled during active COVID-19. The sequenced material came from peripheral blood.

The CDR3 loop reads CASSLSPPGQGFSPLHF. In DNA, the CDR3 is TGTGCCAGCAGTTTATCGCCTCCCGGGCAGGGTTTTTCACCCCTCCACTTT. The chain combines TRBV27 with TRBJ1-6, with a possible D match to TRBD1 (5 bases). Germline V CDR1 and CDR2: MNHEY, SMNVEV (reference sequence). The length of the CDR3 is 17 residues. V lost 0 bases to trimming and J lost 9 bases, with 18 bases between them.